This T cell receptor (beta chain) derives from a study of cytomegalovirus exposure and HLA in healthy donors. Primers: 60 Vbeta forward and 13 Jbeta reverse. Clones were read by immunoSEQ multiplex PCR, and TCRdb kept only the in-frame ones, dropping some. This sample's table has 60,000 to 85,000 clones. This CDR3 comprises 13 residues. Trimming took 0 bases from V and 5 from J, leaving 8 bases between them. In germline, CDR1 is SGDLS, CDR2 YYNGEE. The sequence was obtained from a man aged 45-60 years in good health and CMV-seropositive. The rearrangement joins TRBV9 to TRBJ1-1; D is unresolved. Sequencing was done on a sample of PBMCs. The CDR3 loop reads CASSVGAGTEAFF. Here the CDR3 DNA reads TGTGCCAGCAGCGTAGGGGCGGGAACTGAAGCTTTCTTT.